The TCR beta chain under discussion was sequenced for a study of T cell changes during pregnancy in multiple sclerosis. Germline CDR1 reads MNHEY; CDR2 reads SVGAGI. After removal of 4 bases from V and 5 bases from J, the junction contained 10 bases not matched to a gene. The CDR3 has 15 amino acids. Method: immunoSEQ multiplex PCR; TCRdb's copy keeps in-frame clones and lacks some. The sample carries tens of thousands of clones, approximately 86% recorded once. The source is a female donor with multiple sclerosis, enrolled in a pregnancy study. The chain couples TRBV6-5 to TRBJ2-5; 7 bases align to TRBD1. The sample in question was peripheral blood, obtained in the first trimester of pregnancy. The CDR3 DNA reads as TGTGCCAGCAGTTTTTTAGGGGGCGCCGAGGAGACCCAGTACTTC. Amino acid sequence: CASSFLGGAEETQYF.